What follows is one TCR beta chain and its context. Its antigen remains unidentified. In TCRdb, the 5' RACE reads were re-called with MiXCR into one record per CDR3 protein. The sample lists 380,000 or so distinct CDR3 sequences, more than 20% seen once, with about 12% in the top ten. CDR3 size: 12 residues. From germline, CDR1 is MNHNY and CDR2 SVGAGI (reference sequence). Trimming cost V 5 bases and J 5 bases; bases outside gene matches: 1. This sample is drawn from a study of CD8 T cells in ankylosing spondylitis. General study results and limits: Disease-associated clones were reportedly significantly overrepresented in matched ankylosing spondylitis synovial fluid.

This clonotype originated in a male donor with ankylosing spondylitis or in good health (not recorded which). This chain links TRBV6-6 with TRBJ2-7; 9 bases fit TRBD1. The sample consisted of blood, either unsorted or a sorted T cell fraction (not recorded which). The CDR3 loop is CASSGTGHEQYF. In DNA, the CDR3 is TGTGCCAGCAGTGGGACAGGGCACGAGCAGTACTTC.